Here is one T cell receptor beta chain with its context. The CDR3 covers 13 residues. V was shortened by 2 bases and J by 9 bases, with 11 bases between the two germline ends. CDR1 SGHTA and CDR2 FQGNSA come from the germline V gene. Original analysis: Amplification of reference gene primers provided the estimated nucleated cell counts. TCRdb's copy holds only in-frame clones and misses some; the assay was immunoSEQ multiplex PCR. That table supplies the V and J calls and clone size; D and trimming were determined from the DNA. The sample has fewer than 95,000 clones; around 88% are singletons. The entry originates in a study of blood T cell repertoires in COVID-19. Study summary: Specimens from acute and convalescent COVID-19 originated in the United States, Italy and Spain.

This sequence originates from a woman older than 75 with acute or convalescent COVID-19. The J gene is TRBJ2-1, the V gene TRBV7-2, with D tentatively TRBD1 (5 bases). The sample taken for sequencing was peripheral blood. In DNA form, the CDR3 reads TGTGCCAGCAGCTTAATTAGGGGTGGTGAGCAGTTCTTC. Translated: CASSLIRGGEQFF.